This record looks at one T cell receptor beta chain sequence and its context. What it binds is unknown. Germline CDR1 and CDR2: SGHAT and FQNNGV. Trimming at V came to 5 bases and at J to 0 bases, leaving 12 bases not matched to a gene. This CDR3 is 18 amino acids long. Mismatch repair deficiency was confirmed in all patients, by PCR or immunohistochemistry. TCR sequencing covered a few patients who responded to pembrolizumab. This sample is part of a study of PD-1 blockade in mismatch repair-deficient tumors. General study points: Tumor-resident clones, often undetectable pretreatment in blood, expanded then contracted after pembrolizumab.

The method was immunoSEQ multiplex PCR; TCRdb's version includes in-frame clones alone and lacks a portion of them. Altogether some 130,000 clones are present, 88% being singletons, with the ten largest covering about 12%. This sequence was found in an adult with mismatch repair-deficient cancer. This chain uses TRBV11-2 with TRBJ2-5; 10 nucleotides match TRBD1. Sequencing was performed on peripheral blood, taken 72 weeks after starting pembrolizumab. The CDR3 nucleotides are TGTGCCAGCAGCCCGACCGGGACAGGGGATTATTACCAAGAGACCCAGTACTTC. Translation gives CASSPTGTGDYYQETQYF.